Below, one T cell receptor beta chain is given with its context. This sample was included in a study of blood T cell repertoires in COVID-19. Across the study: The samples span acute and convalescent COVID-19 from the United States, Italy and Spain. Sources were T cells, B-cell-depleted T cells, or PBMCs; the material itself was cDNA or gDNA.

The data were produced by immunoSEQ multiplex PCR, yet TCRdb's version contains in-frame clones alone and is incomplete. The profile covers about 160,000 clones, with approximately 88% appearing a single time and 3.9% taken by the ten largest. CDR3 size: 14 residues. CDR1 is SGHTA, CDR2 FQGTGA, per germline. Trimming removed 3 bases from V and 7 bases from J; junction bases left unmatched: 4. This TCR derives from a woman aged 60-75 years who had recovered from COVID-19. The chain links TRBV7-3 to TRBJ2-1; TRBD1 matches at 9 bases. Sequencing input: peripheral blood. This chain's CDR3 is CASSLGQGGNEQFF. The CDR3 DNA follows: TGTGCCAGCAGCTTGGGACAGGGTGGGAATGAGCAGTTCTTC.